This T cell receptor beta chain comes out of a study of T-cell memory formation after mild COVID-19. This clonotype was picked up a small number of times. Germline V lookup: CDR1 SGHTA, CDR2 FQGNSA. The length of the CDR3 is 13 residues. V lost 6 bases, J lost 0 bases, and 8 bases lay in between. TCRdb called the 5' RACE reads again in MiXCR, with one record for every CDR3 protein. Of about 540,000 distinct CDR3 sequences listed, approximately 20% are singletons. The genes are TRBV7-2 and TRBJ1-1, with a possible D match to TRBD1 (6 bases). The receptor's source is an adult woman who had mild COVID-19 (a few samples of this study predate the infection). Cell type and time point are not known. Sequencing was carried out using PBMCs or a T cell subset sorted from them (not recorded which). The chain's CDR3 is CASRRTVNTEAFF. In nucleotides, the CDR3 is TGTGCCAGCAGAAGGACAGTGAACACTGAAGCTTTCTTT.